This TCR beta chain appears in the sequencing data of a study of T cell repertoires in cytomegalovirus infection. The CDR3 runs to 15 residues. The junction had 8 bases not matched to a gene; V was cut back by 1 base and J by 4 bases. CDR1 GTSNPN and CDR2 SVGIG come from the germline V gene (reference sequence). TCRdb redid the calling of the reads with MiXCR, one entry per CDR3 protein. Of around 440,000 distinct CDR3 sequences in the sample, about 11% were seen once. This sequence originates from a human donor in good health (CMV status not recorded). Some clones in this sample may be carry-over from other donors' samples. This chain links TRBV30 with TRBJ2-3; 7 nucleotides match TRBD2. The source material was PBMCs. This CDR3 is CAWSDGGSQADTQYF. The CDR3, as DNA: TGTGCCTGGAGTGACGGCGGGAGTCAGGCAGATACGCAGTATTTT.